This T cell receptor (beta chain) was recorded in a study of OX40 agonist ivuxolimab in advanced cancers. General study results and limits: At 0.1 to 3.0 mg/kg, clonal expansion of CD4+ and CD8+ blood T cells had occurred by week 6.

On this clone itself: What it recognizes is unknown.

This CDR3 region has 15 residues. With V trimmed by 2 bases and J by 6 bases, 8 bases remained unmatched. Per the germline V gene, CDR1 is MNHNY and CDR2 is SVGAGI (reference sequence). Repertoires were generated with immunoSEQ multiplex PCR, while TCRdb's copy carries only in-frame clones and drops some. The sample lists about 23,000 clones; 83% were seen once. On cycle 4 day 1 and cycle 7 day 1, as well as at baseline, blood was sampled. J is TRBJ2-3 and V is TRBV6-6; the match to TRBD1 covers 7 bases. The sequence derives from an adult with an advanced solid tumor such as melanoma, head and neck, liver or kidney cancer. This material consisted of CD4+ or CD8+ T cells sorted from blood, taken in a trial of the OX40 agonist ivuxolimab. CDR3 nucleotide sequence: TGTGCCAGCAGTTACATTCGACAGGGAGCCGATACGCAGTATTTT. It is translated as CASSYIRQGADTQYF.